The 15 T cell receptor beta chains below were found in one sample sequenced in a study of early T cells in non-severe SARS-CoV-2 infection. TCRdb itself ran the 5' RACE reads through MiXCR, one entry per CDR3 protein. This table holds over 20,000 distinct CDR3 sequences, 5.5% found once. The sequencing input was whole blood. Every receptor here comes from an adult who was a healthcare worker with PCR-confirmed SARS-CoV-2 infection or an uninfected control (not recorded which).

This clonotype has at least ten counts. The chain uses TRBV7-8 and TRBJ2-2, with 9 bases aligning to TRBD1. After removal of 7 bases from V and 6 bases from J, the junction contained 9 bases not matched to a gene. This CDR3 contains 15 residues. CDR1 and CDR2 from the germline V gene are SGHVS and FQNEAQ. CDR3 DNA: TGTGCCAGCATCAGGGACAGGGTACTTCCCGGGGAGCTGTTTTTT. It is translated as CASIRDRVLPGELFF.

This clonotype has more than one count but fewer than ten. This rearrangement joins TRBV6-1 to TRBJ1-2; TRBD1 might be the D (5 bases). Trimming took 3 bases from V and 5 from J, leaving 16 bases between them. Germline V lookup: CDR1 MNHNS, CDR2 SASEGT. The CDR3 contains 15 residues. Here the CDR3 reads CASSDSPGLGYGYTF. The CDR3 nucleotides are TGTGCCAGCAGTGATTCCCCAGGGTTAGGTTATGGCTACACCTTC.

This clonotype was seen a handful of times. CDR3 sequence (DNA): TGTGCCAGCAGTGCGGTAACTAGCACAGATACGCAGTATTTT. It encodes CASSAVTSTDTQYF. V usage is TRBV2 and J usage is TRBJ2-3; no firm D call. The CDR3 is 14 residues long. From germline, CDR1 is SNHLY and CDR2 FYNNEI. V lost 4 bases and J 0 bases, leaving 8 bases between the germline ends. Variable domain in full (rest from reference TRBV2 and TRBJ2-3): EPEVTQTPSHQVTQMGQEVILRCVPISNHLYFYWYRQILGQKVEFLVSFYNNEISEKSEIFDDQFSVERPDGSNFTLKIRSTKLEDSAMYFCASSAVTSTDTQYFGPGTRLTVL.

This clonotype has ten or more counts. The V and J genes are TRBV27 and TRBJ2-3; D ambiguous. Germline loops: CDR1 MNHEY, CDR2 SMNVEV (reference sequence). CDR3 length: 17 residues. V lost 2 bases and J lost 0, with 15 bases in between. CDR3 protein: CASSLGPGPTSTDTQYF. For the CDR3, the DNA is TGTGCCAGCAGTTTAGGCCCCGGCCCAACGAGCACAGATACGCAGTATTTT.

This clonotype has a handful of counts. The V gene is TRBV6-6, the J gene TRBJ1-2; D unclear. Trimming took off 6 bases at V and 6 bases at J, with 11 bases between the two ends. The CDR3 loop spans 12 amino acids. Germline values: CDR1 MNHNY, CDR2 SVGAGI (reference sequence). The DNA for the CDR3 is TGTGCCAGCAGCCCGGCGCTTGATGGCTACACCTTC. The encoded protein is CASSPALDGYTF.

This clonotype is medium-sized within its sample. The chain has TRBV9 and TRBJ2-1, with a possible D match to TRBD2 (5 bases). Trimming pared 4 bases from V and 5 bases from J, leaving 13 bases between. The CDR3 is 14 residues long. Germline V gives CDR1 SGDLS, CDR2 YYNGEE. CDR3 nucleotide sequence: TGTGCCAGCAGCCCCAATCCCGGGGACAATGAGCAGTTCTTC. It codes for CASSPNPGDNEQFF.

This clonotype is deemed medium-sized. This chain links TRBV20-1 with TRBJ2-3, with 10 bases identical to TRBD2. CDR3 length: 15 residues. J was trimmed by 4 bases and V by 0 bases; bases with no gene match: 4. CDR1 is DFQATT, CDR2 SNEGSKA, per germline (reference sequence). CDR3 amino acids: CSAREGTSAPDTQYF. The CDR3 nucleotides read TGCAGTGCTAGAGAGGGGACTAGCGCCCCAGATACGCAGTATTTT.

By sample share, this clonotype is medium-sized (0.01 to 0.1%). CDR3 loop: CASSLDKGSGQPQHF. For the CDR3, the DNA is TGTGCCAGCAGTTTAGACAAAGGGTCCGGTCAGCCCCAGCATTTT. The chain has TRBV12-3 or TRBV12-4 and TRBJ1-5; D ambiguous. The germline V and J ends were trimmed by 1 base and 6 bases, with 13 bases remaining between them. The CDR3 has 15 residues.

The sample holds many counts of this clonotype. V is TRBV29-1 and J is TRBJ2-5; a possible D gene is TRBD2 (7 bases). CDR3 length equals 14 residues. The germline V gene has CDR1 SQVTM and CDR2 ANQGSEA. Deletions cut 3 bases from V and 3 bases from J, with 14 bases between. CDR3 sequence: CSVDSTGREETQYF. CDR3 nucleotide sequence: TGCAGCGTTGATTCCACAGGGAGGGAAGAGACCCAGTACTTC. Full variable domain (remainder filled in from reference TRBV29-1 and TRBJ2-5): SAVISQKPSRDICQRGTSLTIQCQVDSQVTMMFWYRQQPGQSLTLIATANQGSEATYESGFVIDKFPISRPNLTFSTLTVSNMSPEDSSIYLCSVDSTGREETQYFGPGTRLLVL.

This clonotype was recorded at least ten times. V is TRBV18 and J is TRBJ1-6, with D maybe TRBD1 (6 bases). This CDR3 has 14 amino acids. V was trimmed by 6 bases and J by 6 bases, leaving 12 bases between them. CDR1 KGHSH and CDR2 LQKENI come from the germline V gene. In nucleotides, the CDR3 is TGTGCCAGCTCGCAACAGGGAACTAATTCACCCCTCCACTTT. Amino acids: CASSQQGTNSPLHF.

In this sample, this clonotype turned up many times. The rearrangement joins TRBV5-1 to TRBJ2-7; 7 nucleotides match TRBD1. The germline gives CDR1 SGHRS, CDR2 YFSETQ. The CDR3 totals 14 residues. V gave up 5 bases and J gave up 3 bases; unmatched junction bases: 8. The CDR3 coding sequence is TGCGCCAGCAGTCTGGGACAGTCACTCTACGAGCAGTACTTC. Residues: CASSLGQSLYEQYF.

The CDR3 spells CASAWDREKLFF. Here the CDR3 DNA reads TGTGCCAGCGCTTGGGACAGAGAAAAACTGTTTTTT. The rearrangement links TRBV18 to TRBJ1-4; the match to TRBD1 covers 7 bases. The germline V gene has CDR1 KGHSH and CDR2 LQKENI. J gave up 8 bases and V 8 bases, and 5 bases lay outside the gene matches. CDR3 length: 12 amino acids.

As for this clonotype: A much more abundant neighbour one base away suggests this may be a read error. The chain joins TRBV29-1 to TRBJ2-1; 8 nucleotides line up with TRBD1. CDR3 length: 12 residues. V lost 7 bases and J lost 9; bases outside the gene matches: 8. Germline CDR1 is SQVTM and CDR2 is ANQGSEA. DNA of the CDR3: TGCAGCGATGTTGGACAGGGTGGTGAGCAGTTCTTC. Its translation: CSDVGQGGEQFF.

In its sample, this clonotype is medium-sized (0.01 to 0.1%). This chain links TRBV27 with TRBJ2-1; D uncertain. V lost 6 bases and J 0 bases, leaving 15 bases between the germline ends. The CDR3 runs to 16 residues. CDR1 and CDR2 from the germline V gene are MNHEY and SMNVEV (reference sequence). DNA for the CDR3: TGTGCCAGCAGCTGTGTCGGTTGTAGCTCCTACAATGAGCAGTTCTTC. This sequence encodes CASSCVGCSSYNEQFF.

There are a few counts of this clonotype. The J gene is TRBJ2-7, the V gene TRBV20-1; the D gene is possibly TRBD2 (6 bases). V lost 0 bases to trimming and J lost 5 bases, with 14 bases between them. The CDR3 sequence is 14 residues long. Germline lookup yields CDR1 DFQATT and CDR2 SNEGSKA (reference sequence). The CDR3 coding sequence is TGCAGTGCTAGAGATCGGGGGTTCCTCAACGAGCAGTACTTC. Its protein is CSARDRGFLNEQYF.